This T cell receptor beta chain comes out of a study of graft-versus-host responses after intestinal transplantation. Study background: Every recipient had anti-thymocyte globulin induction and 3 to 4 years of tacrolimus plus steroids. Whole-study findings and limits: Graft-donor T cell macrochimerism in patients accompanied high graft-versus-host to host-versus-graft clonal ratios in allografts.

In regard to this clone: The antigen is undetermined.

Sequenced by immunoSEQ multiplex PCR; TCRdb stores in-frame clones only, minus some. The sample includes 90,000 to 150,000 clones, about 93% of them seen just once. V lost 4 bases, J lost 4 bases, and 11 bases lay in between. There are 14 residues in the CDR3. CDR1 is SGHRS, CDR2 YFSETQ, per germline. The rearrangement joins TRBV5-1 to TRBJ2-2; D is unresolved. The sequence was collected from a human donor who received an intestinal transplant. Source: unstimulated CD4+ T cells sorted from spleen or lymph node cells, taken before intestinal transplant. CDR3 in amino acids: CASSAGSPTGELFF. CDR3 sequence (DNA): TGCGCCAGCAGCGCCGGATCTCCCACCGGGGAGCTGTTTTTT.